This T cell receptor (beta chain) was recorded in a study of post-analysis software for immune sequencing data. Across the study: Both relapsing-remitting and secondary progressive multiple sclerosis featured among the disease courses, as did progressive-relapsing multiple sclerosis. Findings and limits, study-wide: Those with multiple sclerosis, the patient group, showed significantly lower normalized Chao1 diversity than controls. Five or six TRBV segments, TRBV5-6, TRBV5-1 and TRBV20-1 among them, were found more frequent in patients than controls. Co-batched samples clustered tightly together by F measure.

This clonotype has a count of ten or more. The antigen is not known. The TCR beta cDNA libraries contained unique molecular identifiers. TCRdb ran MiXCR on the PCR reads and lists one entry per CDR3 protein. The sample carries 350,000 to 450,000 distinct CDR3 sequences, about 39% recorded once. Germline CDR1 reads SQVTM; CDR2 reads ANQGSEA. V was clipped by 3 bases and J by 6 bases, with 4 bases between them. The CDR3 spans 10 residues. This sequence originates from a girl aged 2 to 10 with multiple sclerosis. Material: blood. This chain links TRBV29-1 with TRBJ2-3; D gene uncertain. The CDR3 loop reads CSVDRDTQYF. In DNA form, the CDR3 reads TGCAGCGTTGATAGGGATACGCAGTATTTT.